This TCR beta chain was captured in a study of blood T cell repertoires in COVID-19. CDR3 length equals 13 residues. Per germline, CDR1 SQVTM and CDR2 ANQGSEA. Trimming took 4 bases from V and 4 from J, leaving 13 bases between them. Method: immunoSEQ multiplex PCR; TCRdb's copy keeps in-frame clones and lacks some. The sample carries 410,000 or so clones, around nine tenths recorded once. Those enrolled in Seattle joined during active infection and were followed longitudinally afterward. This sequence originates from a woman aged 40 to 49 with COVID-19, enrolled during active disease. The chain uses TRBV29-1 and TRBJ1-2, with a possible D match to TRBD1 (6 bases). The sample consisted of peripheral blood. This CDR3 is CSVGEGVIYGYTF. As DNA, the CDR3 is TGCAGCGTTGGGGAGGGGGTAATCTATGGCTACACCTTC.